These 3 T cell receptor beta chains were sequenced from one sample in a study of T cells in Graves' hyperthyroidism and ophthalmopathy. The CDR3 regions of TCR beta were amplified from RNA transcripts. First-round RT-PCR of the TCR CDR3 relied on the HTBI primer set. TCRdb ran MiXCR on the multiplex PCR reads and lists one entry per CDR3 protein. In the table there are a few hundred thousand distinct CDR3 sequences, 46% of which are singletons. Sequencing used peripheral blood or thyroid tissue (not recorded which). The receptors here all came from a woman younger than 35 with Graves' hyperthyroidism.

The chain joins TRBV29-1 to TRBJ2-5; D unresolved. Trimming removed 6 bases from V and 5 bases from J, with 16 bases in between. Germline-derived CDR1 and CDR2 are SQVTM and ANQGSEA. The CDR3 runs 13 residues. Here the CDR3 DNA reads TGCAGCGTGGTCTGGGGTTTAGTTGAGACCCAGTACTTC. Translation gives CSVVWGLVETQYF.

This clonotype was observed a handful of times. A read error may account for a junction end that differs from germline. The chain joins TRBV7-6 to TRBJ1-2; TRBD1 matches 8 bases. CDR1 SGHVS and CDR2 FNYEAQ come from the germline V gene. The length of the CDR3 is 14 residues. This CDR3 reads CASSPTQDLGQGSF. DNA for the CDR3: TGTGCCAGCAGCCCTACACAAGACCTAGGACAGGGTTCCTTC.

This clonotype was recorded only once. The rearrangement links TRBV7-9 to TRBJ1-4; TRBD1 is a possible D gene (5 bases). Germline V gives CDR1 SEHNR, CDR2 FQNEAQ (reference sequence). The CDR3 is 13 amino acids. V was pared by 4 bases and J by 5 bases, with 8 bases between. The CDR3 here is CASSSSGNEKLFF. CDR3 DNA sequence: TGTGCCAGCAGCTCCTCAGGGAATGAAAAACTGTTTTTT.